The 7 T cell receptor beta chains below come from one sample, sequenced in a study of blood T cell repertoires in COVID-19. Profiled with immunoSEQ multiplex PCR; TCRdb holds only in-frame clones, not every one. Of 80,000 or so clones in the sample, 80% to 90% are singletons; the top ten hold about a tenth. The sample taken for sequencing was peripheral blood. These receptors came from a man aged 60 to 75 with COVID-19, enrolled during active disease.

The CDR3 is CASRDRVGTEAFF. CDR3 in DNA: TGTGCCAGCAGAGACAGGGTTGGCACTGAAGCTTTCTTT. The J gene is TRBJ1-1, the V gene TRBV11-2; TRBD1 matches at 7 bases. CDR3 length: 13 amino acids. Germline CDR1 SGHAT, CDR2 FQNNGV. The V gene end was trimmed by 6 bases and the J gene end by 4 bases; junction bases not matched to a gene: 5.

This clone occurred once. The chain joins TRBV27 to TRBJ1-6, with TRBD1 identical over 7 bases. From germline, CDR1 is MNHEY and CDR2 SMNVEV (reference sequence). Trimming at V came to 6 bases and at J to 4 bases, leaving 3 bases not matched to a gene. The CDR3 totals 14 residues. The CDR3 loop is CASSRDSYNSPLHF. As DNA, the CDR3 is TGTGCCAGCAGCCGGGACAGTTATAATTCACCCCTCCACTTT.

The chain is built from TRBV10-3 and TRBJ1-1, with a weak D call TRBD1 (5 bases). The CDR3 runs to 12 residues. V lost 11 bases and J lost 0, with 10 bases in between. CDR1 and CDR2 from the germline V gene are ENHRY and SYGVKD. The CDR3 here is CASQTVNTEAFF. The CDR3 DNA follows: TGTGCCTCCCAGACAGTGAACACTGAAGCTTTCTTT.

The chain carries TRBV3-1 (or the pseudogene TRBV3-2) and TRBJ2-1, with 13 bases identical to TRBD2. CDR3 size: 17 residues. Germline V CDR1 and CDR2: LGHDT, YNNKEL (reference sequence). V lost 5 bases to trimming and J lost 7 bases; unmatched junction nucleotides: 11. CDR3 amino acids: CASSYPGLAGVGNEQFF. The DNA for the CDR3 is TGTGCCAGCAGCTACCCAGGACTAGCGGGGGTGGGAAATGAGCAGTTCTTC.

V usage is TRBV18 and J usage is TRBJ1-3, with D perhaps TRBD1 (5 bases). CDR3 length equals 15 residues. V shed 5 bases and J shed 0 bases, with 11 bases lying between them. Per germline, CDR1 KGHSH and CDR2 LQKENI. As DNA, the CDR3 is TGTGCCAGCTCAGAGGGACTGAGCTCTGGAAACACCATATATTTT. This encodes CASSEGLSSGNTIYF.

The gene calls are TRBV11-2 and TRBJ1-1; the match to TRBD1 covers 9 bases. The trim removed 6 bases at V and 4 bases at J, leaving 12 bases unmatched. CDR3 length: 16 residues. Germline loops: CDR1 SGHAT, CDR2 FQNNGV. The CDR3 DNA reads as TGTGCCAGCAGAGCCGGCTGGGGACAGGGATTCACTGAAGCTTTCTTT. Translating gives CASRAGWGQGFTEAFF.

V gene TRBV6-1 combines with J gene TRBJ2-1; 10 nucleotides line up with TRBD1. Germline assignment: CDR1 MNHNS and CDR2 SASEGT. The CDR3 is 15 amino acids. J gave up 6 bases and V 3 bases, and 5 bases lay outside the gene matches. This CDR3 is CASSELDRGINEQFF. CDR3 coding DNA: TGTGCCAGCAGTGAGTTGGACAGGGGGATCAATGAGCAGTTCTTC.